This T cell receptor (beta chain) appears in the sequencing data of a study of human T cells and chemical hapten exposure (dated by TCRdb to the early 2020s). In the study overall: For sensitization, 2% DPC in acetone was applied to a 2 cm by 2 cm area of upper inner arm skin. Most of the patients in the cohort were female, and the cohort covered alopecia areata with under or over 50% scalp involvement, alopecia totalis and alopecia universalis. In alopecia patients, the study followed how the peripheral blood TCR repertoire changed in vivo over primary and secondary sensitization to diphenylcyclopropenone (DPC), a hapten. The libraries were sequenced as a pool, and the TCR yield per sample differed mostly because of small variations in library volumes within the pool. Blood for TCR sequencing was provided by twenty-nine alopecia patients at one to four time points (pre-sensitization, 2, 6 and 24 weeks). Patch testing was performed on the upper back with Finn chambers containing 0.01% DPC, and the patch tests were scored after 6 days according to International Contact Dermatitis Research Group standards. Blood samples were taken from patients before sensitization (week 0) and then at 2, 6 and about 24 weeks after DPC sensitization. Throughout the study period of around 24 weeks, patients also received therapeutic DPC doses to the scalp every week. Each blood RNA sample was used to sequence both TCR alpha and TCR beta chains. Beyond this particular receptor, the publication reports: After repeated subsampling, the strength of the expansion versus patch-test correlation and the threshold at which it became significant changed. Significantly more large CDR3 similarity clusters were formed by expanded TCRs than by pre-sensitization or healthy control sets, consistent with antigen-driven responses. DPC sensitization did not change how many TCRs were above 1 in 1000 frequency, and no evidence was found of alterations in global repertoire structure. Patch test score was positively correlated with the number of PT1 expanded TCRs, with significance at thresholds 8, 16 and 32 but not at 4. Because every patient had alopecia, a presumed autoimmune disease, the patients' immune response might differ from that of healthy individuals.

This clonotype was recorded many times. Its antigen has not been determined. Base qualities were left out, and no much larger clone turns up one base away. Libraries were built with RACE. Sequencing was carried out with a NextSeq 500. During library preparation, unique molecular identifiers were attached to individual cDNA molecules so that TCRs could be counted in a quantitative, reproducible way. In the paper's pipeline: The median number of TCRs per sample was roughly 94,000, ranging from about 20,000 to 750,000. V, J and CDR3 annotation of the TCR reads was performed with the Decombinator software suite. For the PS versus PT1 abundance plots, all samples were subsampled to the same number of TCRs (28,000). TCRs were defined as expanded if absent before sensitization and observed at least eight times at the 2-week time point. TCRdb trimmed public reads at Q25 via fastp, called clones via MiXCR and kept in-frame beta chains. Each entry merges the rows of one CDR3 protein and shows their most common DNA and genes. For this entry, the V and J calls and clone size follow TCRdb and not the study's own pipeline. The sample has 39,000 or so distinct CDR3 sequences on record, about 4.2% of them singletons. The ten largest clones take up around 26% of the sample.

According to the study, the label for this sample's time point signals: patch test 1, 2 weeks after DPC sensitization. The treatment or condition label of this sample denotes: therapeutic diphenylcyclopropenone sensitization with weekly scalp DPC. Total RNA was isolated from unfractionated whole blood collected in Tempus Blood RNA tubes. At each patch-test visit, blood was drawn before the patch test was applied. Patients were considered eligible if aged 18 to 70, diagnosed with alopecia and deemed suitable for DPC therapy, and patients were excluded if pregnant. The sequence was collected from a man in his fifties with alopecia areata. Some clones in this sample may be carry-over from other donors' samples. Sequences were derived from whole blood, sampled in connection with sensitization to the hapten diphenylcyclopropenone (DPC).

DNA sequence: TGCGCCAGCAGCTTGCAGGGGTCCAACACAGATACGCAGTATTTT. Its translation is CASSLQGSNTDTQYF. The rearrangement joined TRBV5-1 to TRBJ2-3; TRBD1 could be the D gene, as 6 bases match. Including cysteine and phenylalanine, the CDR3 has 15 amino acids. Only CDR3 DNA remains: 45 bases, in frame from the first base. CDR1 SGHRS and CDR2 YFSETQ are derived from the germline V gene. V was cut back by 1 base and J by 2 bases, leaving a gap of 11 bases between them. Joined to the reference TRBV5-1 and TRBJ2-3 proteins, this CDR3 gives the full variable domain: KAGVTQTPRYLIKTRGQQVTLSCSPISGHRSVSWYQQTPGQGLQFLFEYFSETQRNKGNFPGRFSGRQFSNSRSEMNVSTLELGDSALYLCASSLQGSNTDTQYFGPGTRLTVL.